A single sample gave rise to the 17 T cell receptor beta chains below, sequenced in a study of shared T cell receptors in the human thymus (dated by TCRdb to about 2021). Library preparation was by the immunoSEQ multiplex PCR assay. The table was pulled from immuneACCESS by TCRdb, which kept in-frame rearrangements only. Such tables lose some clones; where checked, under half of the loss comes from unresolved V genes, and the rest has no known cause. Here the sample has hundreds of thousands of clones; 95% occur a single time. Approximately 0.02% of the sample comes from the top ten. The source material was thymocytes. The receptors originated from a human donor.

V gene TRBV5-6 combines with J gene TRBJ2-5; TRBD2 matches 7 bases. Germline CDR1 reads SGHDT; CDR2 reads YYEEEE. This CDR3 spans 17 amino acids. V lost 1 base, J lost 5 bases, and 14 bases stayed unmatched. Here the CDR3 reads CASSLIQRGIKGETQYF. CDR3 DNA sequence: TGTGCCAGCAGCTTGATACAGCGGGGAATCAAAGGGGAGACCCAGTACTTC.

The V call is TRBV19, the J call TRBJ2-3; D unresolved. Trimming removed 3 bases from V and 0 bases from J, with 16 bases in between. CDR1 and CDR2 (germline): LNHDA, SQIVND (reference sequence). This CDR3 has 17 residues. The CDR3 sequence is CASSMTFGAPSTDTQYF. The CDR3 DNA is TGTGCCAGTAGTATGACATTTGGAGCTCCTAGCACAGATACGCAGTATTTT.

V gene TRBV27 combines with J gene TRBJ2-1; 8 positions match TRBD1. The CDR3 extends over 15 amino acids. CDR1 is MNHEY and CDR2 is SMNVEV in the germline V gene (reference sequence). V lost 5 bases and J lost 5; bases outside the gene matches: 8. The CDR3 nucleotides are TGTGCCAGCAGTGATCCCGGGACAGGAGACAATGAGCAGTTCTTC. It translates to CASSDPGTGDNEQFF.

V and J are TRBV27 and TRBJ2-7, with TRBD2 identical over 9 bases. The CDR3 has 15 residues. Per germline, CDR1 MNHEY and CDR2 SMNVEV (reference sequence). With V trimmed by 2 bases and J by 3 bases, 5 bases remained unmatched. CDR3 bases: TGTGCCAGCAGTTTAGGGCTAGCGGGGTGCTACGAGCAGTACTTC. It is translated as CASSLGLAGCYEQYF.

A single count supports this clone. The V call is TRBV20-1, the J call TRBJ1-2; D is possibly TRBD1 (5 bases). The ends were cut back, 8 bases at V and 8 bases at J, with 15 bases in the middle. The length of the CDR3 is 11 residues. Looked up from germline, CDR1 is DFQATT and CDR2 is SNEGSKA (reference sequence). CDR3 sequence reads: CSLGAGKGYTF. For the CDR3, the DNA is TGCAGTCTAGGGGCAGGGAAGGGCTACACCTTC.

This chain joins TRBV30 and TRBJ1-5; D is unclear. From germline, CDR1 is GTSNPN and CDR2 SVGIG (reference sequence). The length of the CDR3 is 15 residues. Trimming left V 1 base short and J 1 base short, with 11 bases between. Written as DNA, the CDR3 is TGTGCCTGGAGTGGCACGGGTAGGAGCAATCAGCCCCAGCATTTT. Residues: CAWSGTGRSNQPQHF.

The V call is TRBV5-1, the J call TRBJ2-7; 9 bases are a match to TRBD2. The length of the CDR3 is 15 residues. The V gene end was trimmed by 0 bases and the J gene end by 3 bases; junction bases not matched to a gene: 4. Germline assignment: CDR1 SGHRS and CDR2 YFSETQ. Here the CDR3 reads CASSLGLAGIYEQYF. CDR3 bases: TGCGCCAGCAGCTTGGGGCTAGCGGGAATCTACGAGCAGTACTTC.

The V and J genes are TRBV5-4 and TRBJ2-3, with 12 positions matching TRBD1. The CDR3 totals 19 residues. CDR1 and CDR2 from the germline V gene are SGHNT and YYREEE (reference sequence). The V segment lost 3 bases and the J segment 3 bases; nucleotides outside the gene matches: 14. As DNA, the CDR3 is TGTGCCAGCAGCTGCACCGGGACAGGGGGCTGTATAGGTACAGATACGCAGTATTTT. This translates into CASSCTGTGGCIGTDTQYF.

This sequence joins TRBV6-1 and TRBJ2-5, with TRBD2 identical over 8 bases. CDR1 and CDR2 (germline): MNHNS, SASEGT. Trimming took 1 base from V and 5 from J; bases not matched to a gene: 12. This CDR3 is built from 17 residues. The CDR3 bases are TGTGCCAGCAGTGAAGACGAGAGAGCGGGAGTGAAGGAGACCCAGTACTTC. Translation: CASSEDERAGVKETQYF.

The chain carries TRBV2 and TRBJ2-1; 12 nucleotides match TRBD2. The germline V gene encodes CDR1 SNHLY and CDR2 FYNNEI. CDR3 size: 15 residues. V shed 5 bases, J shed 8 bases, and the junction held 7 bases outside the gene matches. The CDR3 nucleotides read TGTGCCAGCAGTACGACTAGCGGGAGAAGACATGAGCAGTTCTTC. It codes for CASSTTSGRRHEQFF.

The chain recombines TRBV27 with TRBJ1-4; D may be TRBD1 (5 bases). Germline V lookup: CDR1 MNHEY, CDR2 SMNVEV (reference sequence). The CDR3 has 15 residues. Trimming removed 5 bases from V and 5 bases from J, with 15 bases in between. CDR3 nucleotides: TGTGCCAGCAGTACCAGGGATGTGGCCAATGAAAAACTGTTTTTT. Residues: CASSTRDVANEKLFF. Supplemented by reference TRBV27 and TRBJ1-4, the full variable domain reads EAQVTQNPRYLITVTGKKLTVTCSQNMNHEYMSWYRQDPGLGLRQIYYSMNVEVTDKGDVPEGYKVSRKEKRNFPLILESPSPNQTSLYFCASSTRDVANEKLFFGSGTQLSVL.

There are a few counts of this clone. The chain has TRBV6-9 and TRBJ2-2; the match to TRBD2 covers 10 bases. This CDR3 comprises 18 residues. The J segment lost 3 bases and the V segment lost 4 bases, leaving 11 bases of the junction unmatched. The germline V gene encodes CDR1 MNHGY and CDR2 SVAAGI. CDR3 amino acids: CASSSSCSGRSYTGELFF. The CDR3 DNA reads TGTGCCAGCAGTTCTTCCTGTAGCGGGAGGAGCTACACCGGGGAGCTGTTTTTT.

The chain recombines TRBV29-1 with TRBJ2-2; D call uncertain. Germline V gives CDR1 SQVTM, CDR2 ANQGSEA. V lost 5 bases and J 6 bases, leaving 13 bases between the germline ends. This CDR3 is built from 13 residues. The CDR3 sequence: CSVSLPAAGELFF. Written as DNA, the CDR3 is TGCAGCGTTTCCCTACCGGCGGCCGGGGAGCTGTTTTTT.

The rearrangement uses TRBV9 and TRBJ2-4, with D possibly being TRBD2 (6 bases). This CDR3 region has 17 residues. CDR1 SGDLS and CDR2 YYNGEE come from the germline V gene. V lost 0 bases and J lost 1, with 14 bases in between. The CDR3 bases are TGTGCCAGCAGCGTAGGAAGGTCAGGAGGGGCCAAAAACATTCAGTACTTC. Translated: CASSVGRSGGAKNIQYF. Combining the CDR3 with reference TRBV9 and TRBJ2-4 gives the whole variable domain DSGVTQTPKHLITATGQRVTLRCSPRSGDLSVYWYQQSLDQGLQFLIQYYNGEERAKGNILERFSAQQFPDLHSELNLSSLELGDSALYFCASSVGRSGGAKNIQYFGAGTRLSVL.

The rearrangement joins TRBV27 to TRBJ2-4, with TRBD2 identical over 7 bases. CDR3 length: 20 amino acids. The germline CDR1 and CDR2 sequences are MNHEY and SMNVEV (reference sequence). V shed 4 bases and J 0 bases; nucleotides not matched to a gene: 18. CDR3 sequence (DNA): TGTGCCAGCAGTTCCTCGCCGGAACTAGCGAATACCCTAGCCAAAAACATTCAGTACTTC. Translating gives CASSSSPELANTLAKNIQYF.

This CDR3 reads CASNRFSGRGDEQFF. CDR3 in DNA: TGTGCCAGCAATAGGTTCAGCGGGAGGGGCGATGAGCAGTTCTTC. The chain has TRBV6-1 and TRBJ2-1; 10 bases are a match to TRBD2. Germline assignment: CDR1 MNHNS and CDR2 SASEGT. The CDR3 consists of 15 residues. Trimming removed 7 bases from V and 8 bases from J; junction bases left unmatched: 11.

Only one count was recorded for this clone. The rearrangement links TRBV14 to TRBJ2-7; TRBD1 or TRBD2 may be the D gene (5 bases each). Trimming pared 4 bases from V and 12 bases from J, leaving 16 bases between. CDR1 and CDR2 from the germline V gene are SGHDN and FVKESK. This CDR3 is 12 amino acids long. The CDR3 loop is CASSPKIQGRYF. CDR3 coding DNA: TGTGCCAGCAGCCCCAAAATCCAGGGACGGTACTTC.